Described below is a single T cell receptor (beta chain) sequence and its context. Its antigen is undetermined. Use of 60 Vbeta and 13 Jbeta primers characterized the PCR. Sequencing was performed with immunoSEQ multiplex PCR; in TCRdb, only in-frame clones are kept and a portion is missing. The table includes about 77,000 clones, 75% to 80% detected once. Trimming left V 0 bases short and J 6 bases short, with 15 bases between. Germline CDR1 and CDR2: LGHNA and YSLEER. The CDR3 is 16 amino acids. This sample was included in a study of cytomegalovirus exposure and HLA in healthy donors. Study background: Researchers found that approximately 77% of a few hundred genotyped donors fell within the Caucasian-associated ancestry cluster.

Study-wide results and limits: Presence/absence analyses supposed approximately even sequencing depth among donors. As was reported, the classifier diagnosed cytomegalovirus status with high specificity and sensitivity. From TCR beta sequences, most subjects' HLA-A and HLA-B alleles were reportedly predicted accurately.

The sequence came from a man aged 35-49 years in good health and CMV-seronegative. Sequenced material: PBMCs. The chain combines TRBV4-3 with TRBJ1-3; a weak D match, TRBD1 (6 bases). Here the CDR3 reads CASSQEGADRINTIYF. CDR3 nucleotides: TGCGCCAGCAGCCAAGAGGGGGCTGACAGGATAAACACCATATATTTT.